This T cell receptor beta chain was captured in a study of shared clonotypes between healthy human individuals (TCRdb year 2020). With regard to the full study: The cohort included a few men and a couple of women between 18 and 49 years of age. For each donor, CD4 naive and CD4 memory were each given three plates, CD8 naive was given two plates, and CD8 memory was given one plate. The study deeply sequenced blood TCR repertoires of about five healthy adults to estimate repertoire size and the extent of clonotype sharing between individuals. Libraries were prepared and TCR repertoires were sequenced by different laboratories using diverse techniques, in order to increase sequencing depth and limit assay-specific biases. Per donor, leukapheresis produced somewhere between about 0.8 and 9 billion PBMCs. Results and caveats for the whole study, not just this receptor: Sampling was restricted to blood, and TCR repertoires in tissue are likely to differ from TCR repertoires in blood. Based on pairwise subsampling, the degree of clonotype sharing among donors was expected to be affected by sequencing depth. Estimated clonotype richness was generally larger for naive than for memory subsets. Across several donors, approximately 5% of naive CD4, approximately 4% of naive CD8, 2% to 2.5% of memory CD4, and 0.4% to 0.45% of memory CD8 clonotypes were shared. Higher generation probabilities were observed for clonotypes shared by all four sorted-subset donors than for non-shared clonotypes. Incomplete sequencing was indicated by rarefaction of sorted-subset datasets, despite the large sequencing depth. The small number of donors limited the genetic and exposure-history diversity represented.

TCR CDR3 regions were amplified from genomic DNA by multiplex PCR using the deep immunoSEQ assay. Genomic DNA extracted from each cell subset was distributed evenly over all wells of several immunoSEQ 96-well plates, and each plate served as one replicate. For sorted subsets, roughly 190 ng of genomic DNA, equivalent to 25,000 to 35,000 T cell genomes, went into each replicate PCR. The purified libraries were quantified using a Qubit 3.0 fluorometer, sized with a Bioanalyzer 2100, and then quantified again using the KAPA Library Quantification kit. Every immunoSEQ 96-well plate was sequenced on a dedicated single-read 150-cycle Illumina NextSeq 550 flow cell. As for how the authors treated the data: Because only junctional sequences without quality scores were contained in the immunoSEQ output, filtering matching that applied to full-length reads could not be performed. Sequences were annotated with PyIR, a Python wrapper for IgBLAST v1.9, using IMGT germline references to assign V/J genes and CDR3. Reads were filtered out if the reads had weak V/J assignments (E-value above 1e-6), no CDR3, stop codons, out-of-frame junctions, or ambiguous translated residues. V3J clonotypes were defined as sequences sharing an identical inferred V gene, J gene, and CDR3 amino acid sequence. The percentage overlap between two repertoires was calculated by dividing the number of shared unique clonotypes by the size of the smaller repertoire. RTK rarefaction, the Chao1 estimator, and Recon v2.1 estimates of unobserved clonotypes were used to assess repertoire richness. For all TCRbeta clonotypes obtained by the gDNA method from a few donors, generation probabilities were computed with OLGA. This is the immuneACCESS table as TCRdb keeps it, with only in-frame sequences that have V and J called. A part of the clones is gone; compared with another copy, unresolved V genes explain less than half, and the rest is unexplained. V, J and clone size are taken as reported in that table, and D and trimming were inferred from the DNA itself. The table for this sample lists roughly 520,000 clones; around 95% of them were counted only once. The ten largest clones take up about 0.059% of the sample.

With regard to this clone: This clone's antigen is unknown. No base-level quality is on record; no much larger clone is a single base apart.

The donors were healthy, HIV-negative adults with no recently reported acute infections or vaccinations. Every donor was a Caucasian adult living in Nashville, Tennessee, USA. CD4+ T cells were enriched through magnetic negative selection, after which naive cells were positively selected on CD45RA and the remaining negative fraction served as the memory subset. After blood collection by leukapheresis, PBMCs were isolated using Ficoll-Histopaque density gradient centrifugation and then cryopreserved in the vapor phase of liquid nitrogen. Analytical flow cytometry was used to check the purity and quantity of each magnetically sorted T cell population. Genomic DNA was isolated from each sorted fraction and quantified by UV absorbance on a Nanodrop 2000c. Reading from cysteine to phenylalanine, the CDR3 counts 13 amino acids. Only the CDR3 portion is preserved as DNA: 39 bases, with reading frame beginning at the first base. Between the V and J ends, shortened by 4 bases and 5 bases respectively, the junction contains 8 bases. From a lookup of the germline V gene (reference sequence), CDR1 and CDR2 are LNHDA and SQIVND.

The clonotype was recovered from a woman under 40 in good health. Sequencing used naive CD4+ T cells sorted from blood. Sample cell subset or site, as interpreted from the label and publication: CD45RA+ positively selected. The sequence is built from TRBV19 and TRBJ1-4; possibly the D gene is TRBD1, per 6 matching bases. The CDR3 reads CASSRGQNEKLFF. The nucleotide sequence is TGTGCCAGTAGTAGGGGGCAGAATGAAAAACTGTTTTTT.